The 2 T cell receptor beta chains presented below share a single source sample, sequenced in a study of blood T cell repertoires in COVID-19. Clones were read by immunoSEQ multiplex PCR, and TCRdb kept only the in-frame ones, dropping some. The table records 100,000 to 150,000 clones, approximately 85% of them present only once. The sequenced sample was peripheral blood. The receptors here all came from a woman older than 75 with acute or convalescent COVID-19.

The chain is built from TRBV7-8 and TRBJ1-6; D may be TRBD1 (5 bases). The CDR3 totals 16 residues. V dropped 1 base and J dropped 10 bases, with 17 bases sitting between them. The germline V gene encodes CDR1 SGHVS and CDR2 FQNEAQ. The CDR3 DNA sequence: TGTGCCAGCAGCTTAGAAGGGGCCCTTAGTAGCTCACCCCTCCACTTT. Its protein is CASSLEGALSSSPLHF.

This chain joins TRBV28 and TRBJ1-2; perhaps TRBD1 as D (5 bases). CDR1 and CDR2 (germline): MDHEN, SYDVKM. The CDR3 totals 13 residues. Trimming took off 4 bases at V and 1 base at J, with 7 bases between the two ends. CDR3 sequence reads: CASSSGNNYGYTF. CDR3 bases: TGTGCCAGCAGTTCAGGGAATAACTATGGCTACACCTTC.